The rows below give T cell receptor beta chains drawn from one sample of a study of cytomegalovirus exposure and HLA in healthy donors. The method was immunoSEQ multiplex PCR; TCRdb's version includes in-frame clones alone and lacks a portion of them. Here the sample spans roughly 240,000 clones, more than 75% being singletons. The sample consisted of PBMCs. These receptors originate from a girl aged 2 to 10 in good health and CMV-seronegative. The conserved cysteine and the conserved F or W are not part of the CDR3 here.

cdr3_length j_call v_call cdr3_aa
13 TRBJ1-1 TRBV4-1 ASSQDLTGWSEAF
11 TRBJ2-1 TRBV5-4 ASQRVYGNEQF
11 TRBJ1-5 TRBV9 ASSRDRNQPQH
12 TRBJ2-7 TRBV27 ASSYSTGTYEQY
12 TRBJ1-5 TRBV2 ASTPDRFNQPQH
12 TRBJ1-5 TRBV30 AWSTIRGSSPQH
13 TRBJ1-5 TRBV28 ASSFPGGGNQPQH
14 TRBJ2-2 TRBV5-1 ASSLEDRANTGELF
14 TRBJ2-7 TRBV19 ASSAQFRGATYEQY
14 TRBJ1-2 TRBV28 ASRIPGTGGLYGYT
16 TRBJ2-3 TRBV21-1 ASSKEESPSGSTDTQY
13 TRBJ2-1 TRBV27 ASSLGTGNHNEQF
10 TRBJ1-2 TRBV29-1 SGLTGTHGYT
13 TRBJ2-7 TRBV7-9 ASSPRRDFPHEQY
12 TRBJ2-7 TRBV6-5 ASSYAAGDYEQY
11 TRBJ1-1 TRBV10-1 ASRQGLNTEAF
14 TRBJ2-2 TRBV7-3 ASSLGGQGTTGELF
11 TRBJ1-1 TRBV18 ASSHRQDTEAF
16 TRBJ2-2 TRBV4-2 ASSQNGGLAGNTGELF
14 TRBJ1-2 TRBV5-1 ASSVLPGQGRDGYT
12 TRBJ1-5 TRBV5-6 ASSSRTGRQPQH
13 TRBJ2-7 TRBV7-9 SSSQYGTSSYEQY
11 TRBJ1-6 TRBV5-1 ASSPGLNSPLH
13 TRBJ2-7 TRBV11-2 ASSLSGRLTNEQY